Shown below are 24 T cell receptor beta chains from a single sample sequenced in a study of CXCR3-negative and CXCR3-positive naive CD8 T cells. All TRB cDNA libraries came from 5' RACE performed with UMI labels. From the 5' RACE reads, TCRdb lists one entry per CDR3 protein and no DNA. Its table lists 35,000 to 55,000 distinct CDR3 sequences. The sequenced sample consisted of naive CXCR3- CD8+ T cells from blood. The subset is: CD45RO-CCR7+CD27+CD95- naive CD8+ T cells lacking CXCR3 (TNR3-). All receptors come from a human donor in good health. Some clones in this sample may be carry-over from other donors' samples.

The V and J genes are TRBV12-3 or TRBV12-4 and TRBJ1-1; TCRdb designates TRBD1, a call that cannot be tested without DNA. There are 18 residues in the CDR3. The CDR3 sequence: CASSLPPKTGQMNTEAFF.

This chain uses TRBV12-5 with TRBJ2-5; there is no DNA to check the TCRdb D call of TRBD1. Germline V gene lookup returns CDR1 LGHNT and CDR2 FRNRAP. The CDR3 is 13 amino acids. This CDR3 reads CASGRQGQETQYF.

The chain is built from TRBV10-1 and TRBJ2-2. Per germline, CDR1 WNHNN and CDR2 SYGVQD (reference sequence). The CDR3 covers 13 residues. This chain's CDR3 is CASERHNTGELFF.

The V and J genes are TRBV7-9 and TRBJ1-6; as DNA is missing, the TRBD1 call by TCRdb cannot be tested. The length of the CDR3 is 18 residues. Per germline, CDR1 SEHNR and CDR2 FQNEAQ (reference sequence). The CDR3 sequence: CASSQQGTTFSYNSPLHF.

The V gene is TRBV29-1, the J gene TRBJ2-7. The CDR3 spans 13 residues. Per the germline V gene, CDR1 is SQVTM and CDR2 is ANQGSEA. CDR3: CSVGRRSSYEQYF.

The chain couples TRBV20-1 to TRBJ2-7; TCRdb's assignment of TRBD1 cannot be checked, as there is no DNA. This CDR3 region has 15 residues. CDR1 is DFQATT, CDR2 SNEGSKA, per germline (reference sequence). The CDR3 loop is CSAGMAKGGAYEQYF.

The chain recombines TRBV28 with TRBJ2-1; TCRdb's D gene call, TRBD2, goes unchecked for lack of DNA. There are 14 residues in the CDR3. Germline-derived CDR1 and CDR2 are MDHEN and SYDVKM. The CDR3: CASQLAGVWNEQFF.

The chain employs TRBV6-2 or TRBV6-3 and TRBJ1-1. This CDR3 region has 14 residues. Germline-derived CDR1 and CDR2 are MNHEY and SVGEGT. The CDR3 protein is CASSYFSMNTEAFF.

This chain connects TRBV7-2 to TRBJ1-2. This CDR3 has 13 residues. Per germline, CDR1 SGHTA and CDR2 FQGNSA. CDR3 sequence reads: CASEEGPPYGYTF. Supplemented by reference TRBV7-2 and TRBJ1-2, the full variable domain reads GAGVSQSPSNKVTEKGKDVELRCDPISGHTALYWYRQSLGQGLEFLIYFQGNSAPDKSGLPSDRFSAERTGGSVSTLTIQRTQQEDSAVYLCASEEGPPYGYTFGSGTRLTVV.

CDR3 sequence: CASSTLPRGGNSYEQYF. The chain joins TRBV28 to TRBJ2-7. CDR1 and CDR2 (germline): MDHEN, SYDVKM. The CDR3 has 17 amino acids. The full variable domain, in which reference TRBV28 and TRBJ2-7 provide the parts outside the CDR3, is DVKVTQSSRYLVKRTGEKVFLECVQDMDHENMFWYRQDPGLGLRLIYFSYDVKMKEKGDIPEGYSVSREKKERFSLILESASTNQTSMYLCASSTLPRGGNSYEQYFGPGTRLTVT.

J is TRBJ2-7 and V is TRBV29-1; TCRdb reports TRBD2, a call that lacks DNA to check it against. The germline CDR1 and CDR2 sequences are SQVTM and ANQGSEA. The CDR3 extends over 14 amino acids. The CDR3 sequence is CSGRLAGDPYEQYF.

The chain links TRBV5-1 to TRBJ2-1; TCRdb lists TRBD1, though no DNA is available to test this call. From germline, CDR1 is SGHRS and CDR2 YFSETQ. CDR3 length: 16 amino acids. This chain's CDR3 is CASSLAGTGPYNEQFF.

The chain is built from TRBV9 and TRBJ2-2; TCRdb outputs TRBD2, but without DNA this stays unchecked. The CDR3 extends over 14 amino acids. Per the germline V gene, CDR1 is SGDLS and CDR2 is YYNGEE. The CDR3 spells CASSAPLGTGELFF.

V is TRBV23-1 and J is TRBJ2-4; without DNA, the TCRdb call of TRBD2 cannot be checked. TRBV23-1 is an ORF for which the function is uncertain. The CDR3 runs to 14 residues. CDR3 sequence: CASSQTLPSGIQYF.

The chain carries TRBV25-1 and TRBJ1-4; lacking DNA, the TRBD1 call made by TCRdb goes unchecked. This CDR3 contains 14 residues. Germline loops: CDR1 MGHDK, CDR2 SYGVNS. This chain's CDR3 is CASNPGTWEEKLFF.

This chain uses TRBV29-1 with TRBJ2-2; no DNA is available, so the TRBD1 call from TCRdb remains unchecked. The CDR3 length is 15 residues. Germline values: CDR1 SQVTM, CDR2 ANQGSEA. This CDR3 is CSGLTGGLNTGELFF.

The rearrangement joins TRBV28 to TRBJ2-1; TCRdb's D call of TRBD1 is untestable without DNA. In germline, CDR1 is MDHEN, CDR2 SYDVKM. The CDR3 is 14 residues long. CDR3 amino acids: CASSLRDGYNEQFF. Full variable domain (outside the CDR3, taken from reference TRBV28 and TRBJ2-1): DVKVTQSSRYLVKRTGEKVFLECVQDMDHENMFWYRQDPGLGLRLIYFSYDVKMKEKGDIPEGYSVSREKKERFSLILESASTNQTSMYLCASSLRDGYNEQFFGPGTRLTVL.

The V and J genes are TRBV7-9 and TRBJ2-7. The CDR3 spans 15 residues. Germline V lookup: CDR1 SEHNR, CDR2 FQNEAQ (reference sequence). This CDR3 is CASSHRDTSSYEQYF.

The chain couples TRBV20-1 to TRBJ1-1; the D call of TRBD1 rests on TCRdb alone, since no DNA is present to check it. Germline CDR1 and CDR2: DFQATT and SNEGSKA (reference sequence). The CDR3 sequence is 14 residues long. This CDR3 is CSARGDRGLYEAFF.

The chain joins TRBV27 to TRBJ2-5; TCRdb's D call of TRBD2 is untestable without DNA. This CDR3 comprises 17 residues. Germline V gene lookup returns CDR1 MNHEY and CDR2 SMNVEV (reference sequence). The CDR3 loop reads CASSLGTSGGRQETQYF.

The genes are TRBV12-3 or TRBV12-4 and TRBJ2-7; TCRdb calls TRBD2, which cannot be checked without DNA. This CDR3 comprises 14 residues. The chain's CDR3 is CASSETSGVYEQYF.

V and J are TRBV9 and TRBJ2-7; the TCRdb call, TRBD2, lacks DNA for checking. The germline gives CDR1 SGDLS, CDR2 YYNGEE. CDR3 size: 14 residues. The CDR3 region is CASSPRGLGREQYF. Filled out from reference TRBV9 and TRBJ2-7, the complete variable domain reads DSGVTQTPKHLITATGQRVTLRCSPRSGDLSVYWYQQSLDQGLQFLIQYYNGEERAKGNILERFSAQQFPDLHSELNLSSLELGDSALYFCASSPRGLGREQYFGPGTRLTVT.

By frequency, this clonotype registers medium-sized. V usage is TRBV23-1 and J usage is TRBJ2-1; TCRdb designates TRBD2, a call that cannot be tested without DNA. TRBV23-1 is an ORF, with its function uncertain. The CDR3 runs 20 residues. CDR3 loop: CASSQRPGLAGGPTYNEQFF.

The CDR3 spells CASRALPGAGQVLF. V usage is TRBV28 and J usage is TRBJ2-1; there is no DNA to check the TCRdb D call of TRBD1. In germline, CDR1 is MDHEN, CDR2 SYDVKM. CDR3 size: 14 residues.